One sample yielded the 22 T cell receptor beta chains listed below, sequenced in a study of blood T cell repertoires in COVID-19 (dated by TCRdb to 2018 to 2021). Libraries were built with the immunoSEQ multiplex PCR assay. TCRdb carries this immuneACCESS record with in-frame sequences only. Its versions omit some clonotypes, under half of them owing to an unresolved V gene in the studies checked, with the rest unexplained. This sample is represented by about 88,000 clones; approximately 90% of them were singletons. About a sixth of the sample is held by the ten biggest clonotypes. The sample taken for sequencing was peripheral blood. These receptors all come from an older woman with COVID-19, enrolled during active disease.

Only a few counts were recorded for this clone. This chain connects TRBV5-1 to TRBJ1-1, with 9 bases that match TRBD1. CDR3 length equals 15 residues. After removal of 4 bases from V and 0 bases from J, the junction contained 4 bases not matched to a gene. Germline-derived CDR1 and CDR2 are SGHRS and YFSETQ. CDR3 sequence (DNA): TGCGCCAGCAGCGTACAGGGGGCTGTGAACACTGAAGCTTTCTTT. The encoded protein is CASSVQGAVNTEAFF.

DNA for the CDR3: TGTGCCAGCAGCGGGGGGGCAGAGAGCTCTGGAAACACCATATATTTT. Translating gives CASSGGAESSGNTIYF. The chain couples TRBV5-5 to TRBJ1-3, with D possibly TRBD1 on 6 matching bases. The CDR3 contains 16 residues. Per germline, CDR1 SGHKS and CDR2 YYEKEE (reference sequence). The V gene lost 4 bases and the J gene lost 0 bases, with 14 bases spanning the gap.

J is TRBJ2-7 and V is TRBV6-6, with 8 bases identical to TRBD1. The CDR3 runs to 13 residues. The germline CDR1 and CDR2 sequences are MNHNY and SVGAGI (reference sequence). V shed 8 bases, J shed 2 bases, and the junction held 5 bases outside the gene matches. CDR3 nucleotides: TGTGCCAGCCCAGGACAGGGTGCCTACGAGCAGTACTTC. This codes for CASPGQGAYEQYF.

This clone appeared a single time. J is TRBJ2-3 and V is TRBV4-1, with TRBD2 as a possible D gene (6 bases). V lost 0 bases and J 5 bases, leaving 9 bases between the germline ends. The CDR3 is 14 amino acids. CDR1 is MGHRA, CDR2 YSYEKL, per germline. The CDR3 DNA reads TGCGCCAGCAGCCAAGATACGGGGGTAGATACGCAGTATTTT. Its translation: CASSQDTGVDTQYF.

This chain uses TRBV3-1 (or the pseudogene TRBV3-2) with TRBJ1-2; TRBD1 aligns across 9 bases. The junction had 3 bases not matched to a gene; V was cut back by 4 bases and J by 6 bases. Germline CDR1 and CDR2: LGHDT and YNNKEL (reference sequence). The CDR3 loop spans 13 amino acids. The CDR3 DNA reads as TGTGCCAGCAGCCGCGGGACAGGGCATGGCTACACCTTC. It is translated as CASSRGTGHGYTF.

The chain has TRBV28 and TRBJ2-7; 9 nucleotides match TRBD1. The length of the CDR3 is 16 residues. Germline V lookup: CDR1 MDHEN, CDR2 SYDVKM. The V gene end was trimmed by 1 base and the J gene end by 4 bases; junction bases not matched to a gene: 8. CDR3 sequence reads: CASSLLTGTGNYEQYF. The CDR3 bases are TGTGCCAGCAGTTTATTGACCGGGACAGGGAATTACGAGCAGTACTTC.

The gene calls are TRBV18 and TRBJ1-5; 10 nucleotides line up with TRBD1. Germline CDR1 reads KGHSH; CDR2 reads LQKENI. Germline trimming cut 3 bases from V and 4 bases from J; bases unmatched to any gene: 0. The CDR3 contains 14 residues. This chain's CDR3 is CASSPGQGNQPQHF. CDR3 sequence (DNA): TGTGCCAGCTCACCGGGACAGGGGAATCAGCCCCAGCATTTT.

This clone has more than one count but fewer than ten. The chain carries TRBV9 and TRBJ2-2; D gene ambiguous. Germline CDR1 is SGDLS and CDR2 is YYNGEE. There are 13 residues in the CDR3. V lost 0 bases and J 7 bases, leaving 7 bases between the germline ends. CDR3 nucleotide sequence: TGTGCCAGCAGCGTAGAGTCTATCGGGGAGCTGTTTTTT. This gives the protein CASSVESIGELFF.

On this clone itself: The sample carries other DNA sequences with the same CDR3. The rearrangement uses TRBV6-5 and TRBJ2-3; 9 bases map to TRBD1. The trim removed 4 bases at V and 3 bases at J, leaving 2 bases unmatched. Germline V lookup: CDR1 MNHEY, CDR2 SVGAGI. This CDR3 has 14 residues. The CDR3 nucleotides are TGTGCCAGCAGTTCGGGACAGGGAACAGATACGCAGTATTTT. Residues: CASSSGQGTDTQYF.

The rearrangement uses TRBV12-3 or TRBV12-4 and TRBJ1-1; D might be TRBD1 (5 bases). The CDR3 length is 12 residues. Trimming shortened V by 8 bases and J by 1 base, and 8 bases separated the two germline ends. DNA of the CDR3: TGTGCCAGCGCCGGGGGGAACACTGAAGCTTTCTTT. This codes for CASAGGNTEAFF.

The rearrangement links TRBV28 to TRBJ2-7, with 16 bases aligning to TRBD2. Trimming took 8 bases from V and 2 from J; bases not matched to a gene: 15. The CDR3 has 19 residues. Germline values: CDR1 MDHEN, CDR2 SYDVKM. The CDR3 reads CASSVGTSGGAITTYEQYF. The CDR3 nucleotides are TGTGCCAGCTCGGTTGGGACTAGCGGGGGGGCTATCACTACCTACGAGCAGTACTTC.

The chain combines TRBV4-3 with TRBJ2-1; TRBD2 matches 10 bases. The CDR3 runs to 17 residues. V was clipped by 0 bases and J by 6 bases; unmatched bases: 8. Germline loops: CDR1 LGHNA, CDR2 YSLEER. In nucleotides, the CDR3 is TGCGCCAGCAGCCAAGATTTAGTAGCGGGGGGACCCAATGAGCAGTTCTTC. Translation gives CASSQDLVAGGPNEQFF.

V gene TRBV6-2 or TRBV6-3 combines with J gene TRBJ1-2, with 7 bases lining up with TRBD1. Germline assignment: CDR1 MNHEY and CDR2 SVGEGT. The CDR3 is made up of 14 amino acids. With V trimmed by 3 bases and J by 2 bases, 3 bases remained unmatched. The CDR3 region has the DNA TGTGCCAGCAGTTATACAGGGGTGAACTATGGCTACACCTTC. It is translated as CASSYTGVNYGYTF.

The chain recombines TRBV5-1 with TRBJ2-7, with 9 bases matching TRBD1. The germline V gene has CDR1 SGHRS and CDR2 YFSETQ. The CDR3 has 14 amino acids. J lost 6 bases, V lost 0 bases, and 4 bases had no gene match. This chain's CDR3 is CASSLAPTGGEQYF. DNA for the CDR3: TGCGCCAGCAGCTTGGCCCCGACAGGGGGCGAGCAGTACTTC. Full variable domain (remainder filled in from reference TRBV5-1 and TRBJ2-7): KAGVTQTPRYLIKTRGQQVTLSCSPISGHRSVSWYQQTPGQGLQFLFEYFSETQRNKGNFPGRFSGRQFSNSRSEMNVSTLELGDSALYLCASSLAPTGGEQYFGPGTRLTVT.

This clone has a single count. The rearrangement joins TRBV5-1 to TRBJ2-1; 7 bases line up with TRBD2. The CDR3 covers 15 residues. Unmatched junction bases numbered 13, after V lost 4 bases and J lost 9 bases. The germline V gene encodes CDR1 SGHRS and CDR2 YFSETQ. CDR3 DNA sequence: TGCGCCAGCAGCATCGACGGGACTACCCTCGGTGAGCAGTTCTTC. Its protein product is CASSIDGTTLGEQFF.

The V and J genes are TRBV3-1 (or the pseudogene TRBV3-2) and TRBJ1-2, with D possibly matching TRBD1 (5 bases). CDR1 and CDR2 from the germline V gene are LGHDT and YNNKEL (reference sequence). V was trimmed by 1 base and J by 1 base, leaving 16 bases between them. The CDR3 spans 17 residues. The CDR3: CASSQVGGTNLNYGYTF. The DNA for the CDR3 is TGTGCCAGCAGCCAAGTGGGAGGGACGAACCTTAACTATGGCTACACCTTC.

The CDR3 loop reads CASPRGSSYNEQFF. CDR3 bases: TGTGCCAGTCCTCGGGGGAGCTCCTACAATGAGCAGTTCTTC. This chain uses TRBV2 with TRBJ2-1; a weak D match, TRBD2 (6 bases). The V gene's germline CDR1 is SNHLY and CDR2 FYNNEI. This CDR3 region has 14 residues. Trimming shortened V by 9 bases and J by 0 bases, and 12 bases separated the two germline ends.

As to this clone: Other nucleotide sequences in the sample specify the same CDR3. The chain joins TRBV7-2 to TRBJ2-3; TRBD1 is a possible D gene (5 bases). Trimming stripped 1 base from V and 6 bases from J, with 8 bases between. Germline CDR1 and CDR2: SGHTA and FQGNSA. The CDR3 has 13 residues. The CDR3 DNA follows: TGTGCCAGCAGCTTAGGCAGGGCTGATACGCAGTATTTT. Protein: CASSLGRADTQYF.

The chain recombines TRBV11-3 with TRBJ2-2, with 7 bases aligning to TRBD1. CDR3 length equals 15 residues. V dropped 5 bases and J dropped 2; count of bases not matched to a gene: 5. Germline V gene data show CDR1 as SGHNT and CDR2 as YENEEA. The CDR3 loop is CASSAQGKNTGELFF. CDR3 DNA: TGTGCCAGCAGCGCACAGGGGAAAAACACCGGGGAGCTGTTTTTT.

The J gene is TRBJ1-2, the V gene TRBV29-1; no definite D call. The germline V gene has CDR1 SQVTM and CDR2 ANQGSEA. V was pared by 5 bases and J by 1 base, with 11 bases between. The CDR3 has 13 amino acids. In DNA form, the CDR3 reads TGCAGCGTTTCCGGCGGGATTAACTATGGCTACACCTTC. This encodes CSVSGGINYGYTF.

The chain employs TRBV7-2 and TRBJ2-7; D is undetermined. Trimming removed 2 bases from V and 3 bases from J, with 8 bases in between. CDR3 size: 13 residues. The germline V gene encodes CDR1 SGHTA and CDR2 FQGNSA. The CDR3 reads CASSLSSSYEQYF. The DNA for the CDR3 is TGTGCCAGCAGCTTATCTTCTAGCTACGAGCAGTACTTC.

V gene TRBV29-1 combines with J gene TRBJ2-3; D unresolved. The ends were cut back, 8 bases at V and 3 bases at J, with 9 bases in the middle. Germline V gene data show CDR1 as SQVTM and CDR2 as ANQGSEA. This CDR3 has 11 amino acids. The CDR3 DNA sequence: TGCAGCCATGGCAATACAGATACGCAGTATTTT. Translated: CSHGNTDTQYF.